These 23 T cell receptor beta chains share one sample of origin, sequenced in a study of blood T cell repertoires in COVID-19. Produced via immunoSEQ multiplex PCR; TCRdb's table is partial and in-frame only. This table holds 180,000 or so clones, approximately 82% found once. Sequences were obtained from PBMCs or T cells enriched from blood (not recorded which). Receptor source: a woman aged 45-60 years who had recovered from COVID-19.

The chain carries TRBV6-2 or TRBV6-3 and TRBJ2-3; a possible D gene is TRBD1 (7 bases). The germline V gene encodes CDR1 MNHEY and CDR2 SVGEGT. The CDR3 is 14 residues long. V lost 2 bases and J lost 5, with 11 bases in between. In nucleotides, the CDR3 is TGTGCCAGCAGTTACGCAGGGGGGAAAGATACGCAGTATTTT. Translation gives CASSYAGGKDTQYF.

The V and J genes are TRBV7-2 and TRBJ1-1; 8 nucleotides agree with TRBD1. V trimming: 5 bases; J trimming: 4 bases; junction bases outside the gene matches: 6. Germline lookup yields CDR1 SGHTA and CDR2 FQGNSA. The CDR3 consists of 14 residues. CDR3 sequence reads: CASSLPGQGTEAFF. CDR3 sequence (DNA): TGTGCCAGCAGCCTTCCCGGACAGGGCACTGAAGCTTTCTTT.

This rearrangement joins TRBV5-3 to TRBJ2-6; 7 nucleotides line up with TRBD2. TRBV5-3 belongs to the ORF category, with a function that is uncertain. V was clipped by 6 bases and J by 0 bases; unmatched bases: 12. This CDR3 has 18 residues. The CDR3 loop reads CARNQAGTILSGANVLTF. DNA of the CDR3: TGTGCCAGAAACCAAGCCGGGACTATACTCTCTGGGGCCAACGTCCTGACTTTC.

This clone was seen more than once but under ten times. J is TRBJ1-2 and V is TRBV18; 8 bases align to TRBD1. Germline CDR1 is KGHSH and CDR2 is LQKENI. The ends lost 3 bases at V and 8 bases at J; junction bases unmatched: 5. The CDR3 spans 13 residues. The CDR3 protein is CASSPDRAGGYTF. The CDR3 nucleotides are TGTGCCAGCTCACCGGACAGGGCTGGGGGCTACACCTTC.

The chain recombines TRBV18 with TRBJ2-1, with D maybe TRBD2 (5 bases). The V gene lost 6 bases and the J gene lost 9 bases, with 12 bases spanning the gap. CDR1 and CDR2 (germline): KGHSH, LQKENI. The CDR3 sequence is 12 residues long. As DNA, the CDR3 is TGTGCCAGCTCCCTGGAGGTACCTGAGCAGTTCTTC. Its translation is CASSLEVPEQFF.

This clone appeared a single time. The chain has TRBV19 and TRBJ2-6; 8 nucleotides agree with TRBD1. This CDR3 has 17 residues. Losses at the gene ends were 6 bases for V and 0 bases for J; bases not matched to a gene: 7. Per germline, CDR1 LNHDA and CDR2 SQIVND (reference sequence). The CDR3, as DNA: TGTGCCAGTAGCGGGGACAGGAGCTTCTCTGGGGCCAACGTCCTGACTTTC. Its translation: CASSGDRSFSGANVLTF.

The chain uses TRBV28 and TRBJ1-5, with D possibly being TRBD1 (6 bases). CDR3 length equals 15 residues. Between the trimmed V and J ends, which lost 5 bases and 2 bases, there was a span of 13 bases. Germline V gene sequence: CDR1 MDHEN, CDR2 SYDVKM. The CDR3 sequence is CASSLQGYGNQPQHF. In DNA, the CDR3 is TGTGCCAGCAGTCTACAGGGTTATGGCAATCAGCCCCAGCATTTT.

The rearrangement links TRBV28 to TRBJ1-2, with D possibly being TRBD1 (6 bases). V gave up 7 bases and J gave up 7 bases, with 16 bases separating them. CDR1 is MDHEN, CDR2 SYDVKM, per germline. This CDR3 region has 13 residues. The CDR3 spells CASNLGGRGGYTF. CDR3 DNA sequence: TGTGCCAGCAATCTGGGGGGGCGCGGTGGCTACACCTTC.

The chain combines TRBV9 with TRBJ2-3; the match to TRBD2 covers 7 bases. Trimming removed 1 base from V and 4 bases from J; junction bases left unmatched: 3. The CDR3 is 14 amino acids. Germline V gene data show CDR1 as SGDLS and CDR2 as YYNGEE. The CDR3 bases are TGTGCCAGCAGCGTATCCACTAGCGCAGATACGCAGTATTTT. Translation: CASSVSTSADTQYF.

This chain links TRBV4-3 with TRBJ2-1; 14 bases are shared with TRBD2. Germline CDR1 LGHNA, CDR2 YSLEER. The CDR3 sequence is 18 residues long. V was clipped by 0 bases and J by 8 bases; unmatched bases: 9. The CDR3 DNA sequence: TGCGCCAGCAGCCAAGATCTCGGACTAGCGGGAGGTTTGGATGAGCAGTTCTTC. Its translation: CASSQDLGLAGGLDEQFF.

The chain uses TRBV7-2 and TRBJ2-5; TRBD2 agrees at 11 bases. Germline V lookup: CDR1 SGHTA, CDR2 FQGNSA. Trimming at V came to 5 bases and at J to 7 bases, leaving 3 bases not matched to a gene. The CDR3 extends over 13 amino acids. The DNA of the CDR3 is TGTGCCAGCAGCCCCGGGACTAGCGGGACCCAGTACTTC. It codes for CASSPGTSGTQYF.

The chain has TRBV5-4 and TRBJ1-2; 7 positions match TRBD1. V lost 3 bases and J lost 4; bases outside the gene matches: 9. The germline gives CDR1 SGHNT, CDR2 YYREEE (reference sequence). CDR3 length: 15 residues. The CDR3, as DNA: TGTGCCAGCAGCTCTGGTGGGACAGTGACCTATGGCTACACCTTC. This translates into CASSSGGTVTYGYTF.

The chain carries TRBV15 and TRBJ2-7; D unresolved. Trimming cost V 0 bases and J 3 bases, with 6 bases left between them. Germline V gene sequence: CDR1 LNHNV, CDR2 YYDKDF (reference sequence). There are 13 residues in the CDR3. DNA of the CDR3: TGTGCCACCAGCAGAGATCTTGTCTACGAGCAGTACGTC. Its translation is CATSRDLVYEQYV.

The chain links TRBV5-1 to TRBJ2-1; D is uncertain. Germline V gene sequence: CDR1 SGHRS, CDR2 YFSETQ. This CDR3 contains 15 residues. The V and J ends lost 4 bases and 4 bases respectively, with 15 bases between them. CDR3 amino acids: CASSLDGAVYNEQFF. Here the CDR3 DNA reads TGCGCCAGCAGCCTCGACGGCGCGGTATACAATGAGCAGTTCTTC.

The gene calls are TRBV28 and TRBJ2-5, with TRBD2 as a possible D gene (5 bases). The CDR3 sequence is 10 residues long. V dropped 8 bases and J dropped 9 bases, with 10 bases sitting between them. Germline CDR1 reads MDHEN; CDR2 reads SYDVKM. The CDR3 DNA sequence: TGTGCCAGCCCCGGGCGGGCCCAGTACTTC. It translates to CASPGRAQYF.

The DNA for the CDR3 is TGTGCCAGCAGCTTCTTAGTAGGGGCCGGCTACACCTTC. Its protein product is CASSFLVGAGYTF. The rearrangement links TRBV7-9 to TRBJ1-2, with D possibly being TRBD1 (5 bases). The V and J ends lost 3 bases and 8 bases respectively, with 13 bases between them. The CDR3 runs 13 residues. CDR1 and CDR2 (germline): SEHNR, FQNEAQ (reference sequence).

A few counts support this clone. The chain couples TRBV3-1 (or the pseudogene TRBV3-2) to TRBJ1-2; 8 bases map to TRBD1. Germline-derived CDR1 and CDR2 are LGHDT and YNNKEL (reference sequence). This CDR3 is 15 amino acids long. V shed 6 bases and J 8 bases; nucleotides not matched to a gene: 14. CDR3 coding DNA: TGTGCCAGCAGTCCGCAGACAGGGGCCGAAGTCGGCTACACCTTC. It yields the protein CASSPQTGAEVGYTF.

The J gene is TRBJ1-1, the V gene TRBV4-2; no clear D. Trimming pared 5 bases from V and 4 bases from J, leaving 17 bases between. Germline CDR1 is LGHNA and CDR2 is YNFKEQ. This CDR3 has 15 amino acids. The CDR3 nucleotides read TGTGCCAGCAGCAAGGCCGAGGTTAGTGCCACTGAAGCTTTCTTT. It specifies CASSKAEVSATEAFF.

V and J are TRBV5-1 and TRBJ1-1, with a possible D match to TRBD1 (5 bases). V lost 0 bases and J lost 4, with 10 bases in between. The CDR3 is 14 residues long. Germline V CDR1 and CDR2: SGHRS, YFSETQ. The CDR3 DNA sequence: TGCGCCAGCAGCTTGGACGGGCAGGGCACTGAAGCTTTCTTT. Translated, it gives CASSLDGQGTEAFF.

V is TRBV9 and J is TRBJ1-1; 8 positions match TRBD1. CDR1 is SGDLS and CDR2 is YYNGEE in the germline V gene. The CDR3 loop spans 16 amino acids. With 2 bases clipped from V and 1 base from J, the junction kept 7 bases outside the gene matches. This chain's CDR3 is CASSVMTGQENTEAFF. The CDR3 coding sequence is TGTGCCAGCAGCGTTATGACGGGACAGGAGAACACTGAAGCTTTCTTT. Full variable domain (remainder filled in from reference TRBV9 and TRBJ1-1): DSGVTQTPKHLITATGQRVTLRCSPRSGDLSVYWYQQSLDQGLQFLIQYYNGEERAKGNILERFSAQQFPDLHSELNLSSLELGDSALYFCASSVMTGQENTEAFFGQGTRLTVV.

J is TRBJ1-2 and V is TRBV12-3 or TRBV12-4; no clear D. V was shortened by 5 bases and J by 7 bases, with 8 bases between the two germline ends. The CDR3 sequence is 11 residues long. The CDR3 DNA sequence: TGTGCCAGCAGTCTGGGCTCTGGCTACACCTTC. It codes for CASSLGSGYTF.

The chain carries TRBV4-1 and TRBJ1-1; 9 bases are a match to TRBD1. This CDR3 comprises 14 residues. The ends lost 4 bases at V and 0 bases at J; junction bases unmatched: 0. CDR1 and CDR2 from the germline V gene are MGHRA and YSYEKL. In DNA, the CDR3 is TGCGCCAGCAGCCGGGACAGGGTGAACACTGAAGCTTTCTTT. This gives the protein CASSRDRVNTEAFF.

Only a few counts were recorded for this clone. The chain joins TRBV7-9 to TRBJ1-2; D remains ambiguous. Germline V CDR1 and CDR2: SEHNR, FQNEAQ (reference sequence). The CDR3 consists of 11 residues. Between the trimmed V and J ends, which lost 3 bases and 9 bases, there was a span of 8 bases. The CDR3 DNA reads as TGTGCCAGCAGCTTGGCAGGTAGCTACACCTTC. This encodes CASSLAGSYTF.